This T cell receptor (beta chain) was captured by sequencing in a study of T cells after yellow fever vaccination. TCRdb reanalysed the 5' RACE reads using MiXCR and keeps one entry per CDR3 protein. The top ten hold about 16% of the sample, which has some 670,000 distinct CDR3 sequences, 9% to 15% seen once. As concerns this clonotype: Its target is not known.

V lost 6 bases, J lost 3 bases, and 9 bases stayed unmatched. Germline assignment: CDR1 ENHRY and CDR2 SYGVKD. The CDR3 is 15 residues long. Study-wide findings and caveats: The study found a weaker secondary response that peaked faster, day 5 versus 15. Reappearing after the booster were most of the clones from primary vaccination (less than 98% CD4, roughly 86% CD8).

J is TRBJ2-7 and V is TRBV10-3; 9 bases fit TRBD1. This sequence originates from a man aged 30-40 years who received the YFV17D yellow fever vaccine. The sequenced sample was PBMCs, obtained on the day of the yellow fever booster vaccination. CDR3 amino acids: CAISPRDRAVYEQYF. CDR3 bases: TGTGCCATCAGCCCCCGGGACAGGGCAGTCTACGAGCAGTACTTC.